A selection of T cell receptor beta chains follows, all from one sample in a study of blood T cell repertoires in COVID-19. Some clones are missing from TCRdb's copy, which holds only in-frame ones; the method was immunoSEQ multiplex PCR. The data show 310,000 or so clones, around four fifths seen once. The sample consisted of peripheral blood. These receptor sequences come from a woman between 45 and 65 years old with acute or convalescent COVID-19. Both conserved end residues are part of each CDR3. D genes are given only for firm matches. Clone size is given for some rows only: seen once, a few or many times, or a class if the clone is expanded.

j_call d_call clone_size v_call cdr3_nt cdr3_aa
TRBJ2-1 NA NA TRBV4-1 TGCGCCAGCAGCCAAGAAGAGACTAGCTACAATGAGCAGTTCTTC CASSQEETSYNEQFF
TRBJ2-1 TRBD2 NA TRBV30 TGTGCCTGGAGTCTTAGCGGGACCGGAGAAAATGAGCAGTTCTTC CAWSLSGTGENEQFF
TRBJ1-4 NA NA TRBV25-1 TGTGCCAGCGGCCCTCCTGGGACATACGTGGAAAAACTGTTTTTT CASGPPGTYVEKLFF
TRBJ1-6 TRBD1 NA TRBV7-9 TGTGCCAGCAGCTTAAACAGGGGACCTTCACCCCTCCACTTT CASSLNRGPSPLHF
TRBJ1-2 NA NA TRBV20-1 TGCAGTGCTGGGCTTGGCTACACCTTC CSAGLGYTF
TRBJ1-1 NA NA TRBV5-1 TGCGCCAGCAGCTTGACGGGGCCCGCGGGGGGGCAAAGGGACACTGAAGCTTTCTTT CASSLTGPAGGQRDTEAFF
TRBJ1-6 TRBD1 NA TRBV6-5 TGTGCCAGCAGGAGATCGGGACAGGATAATTCACCCCTCCACTTT CASRRSGQDNSPLHF
TRBJ1-1 TRBD1 once TRBV19 TGTGCCAGTACCACCGGGACAGTGAACACTGAAGCTTTCTTT CASTTGTVNTEAFF
TRBJ2-2 TRBD2 NA TRBV7-6 TGTGCCAGCAGCCGGACTAGCGCGGGCACCGGGGAGCTGTTTTTT CASSRTSAGTGELFF
TRBJ2-2 NA once TRBV7-8 TGTGCCAGCAGCTTACGTACACAGGGATCGGGCACCGGGGAGCTGTTTTTT CASSLRTQGSGTGELFF
TRBJ1-2 TRBD1 NA TRBV10-3 TGTGCCATCAGGGGGACAGGAGACGGCTATGGCTACACCTTC CAIRGTGDGYGYTF
TRBJ2-2 NA NA TRBV6-5 TGTGCCAGCATCCTCCTCCCGACAGCCGGGGAGCTGTTTTTT CASILLPTAGELFF
TRBJ2-2 NA NA TRBV9 TGTGCCAGCAGCCCCTTAGGGGACACCGGGGAGCTGTTTTTT CASSPLGDTGELFF
TRBJ1-1 NA NA TRBV6-2/TRBV6-3 TGTGCCAGCAGTGTCCAGGGGTACATGAACACTGAAGCTTTCTTT CASSVQGYMNTEAFF
TRBJ1-1 TRBD1 NA TRBV12-3/TRBV12-4 TGTGCCAGCAGTTACAGGGGTAACACTGAAGCTTTCTTT CASSYRGNTEAFF
TRBJ1-1 NA NA TRBV5-8 TGTGCCAGCAGCTTCGTGAACACTGAAGCTTTCTTT CASSFVNTEAFF